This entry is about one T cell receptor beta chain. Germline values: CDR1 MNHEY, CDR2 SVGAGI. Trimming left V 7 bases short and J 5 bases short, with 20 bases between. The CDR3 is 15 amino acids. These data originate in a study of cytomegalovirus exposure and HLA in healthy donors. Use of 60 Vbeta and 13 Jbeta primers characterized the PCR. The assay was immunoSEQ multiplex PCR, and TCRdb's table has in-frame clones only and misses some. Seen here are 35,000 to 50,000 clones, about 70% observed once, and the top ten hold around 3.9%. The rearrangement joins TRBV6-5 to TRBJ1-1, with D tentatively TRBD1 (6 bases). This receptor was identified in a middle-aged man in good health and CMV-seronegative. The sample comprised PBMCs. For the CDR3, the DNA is TGTGCCAGCACCCCGGGGGGGGCTGGGGGGACTGAAGCTTTCTTT. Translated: CASTPGGAGGTEAFF.